The 6 T cell receptor beta chains presented below share a single source sample, sequenced in a study of shared clonotypes between healthy human individuals. Sequencing was performed with immunoSEQ multiplex PCR; in TCRdb, only in-frame clones are kept and a portion is missing. The sample lists about 2 million clones, 95% occurring once. The sample consisted of naive CD4+ T cells sorted from blood. Regarding subset: CD45RA+ positively selected. The receptors here all came from a man aged 18 to 30 in good health.

The chain carries TRBV5-1 and TRBJ2-3; D not certain. The CDR3 runs to 15 residues. With 0 bases removed from V and 2 bases from J, the gap between germline ends came to 10 bases. Germline-derived CDR1 and CDR2 are SGHRS and YFSETQ. This chain's CDR3 is CASSLGSLDTDTQYF. The CDR3 nucleotides read TGCGCCAGCAGCTTGGGGTCCTTGGACACAGATACGCAGTATTTT.

V gene TRBV30 combines with J gene TRBJ2-3; a weak D match, TRBD2 (5 bases). Between the trimmed V and J ends, which lost 1 base and 0 bases, there was a span of 11 bases. The V gene's germline CDR1 is GTSNPN and CDR2 SVGIG (reference sequence). The CDR3 contains 15 residues. Here the CDR3 DNA reads TGTGCCTGGAGTGATTTGCGGACTAGCACAGATACGCAGTATTTT. Protein product: CAWSDLRTSTDTQYF.

The chain employs TRBV11-2 and TRBJ2-7; 7 nucleotides agree with TRBD1. This CDR3 contains 14 residues. Germline loops: CDR1 SGHAT, CDR2 FQNNGV. V was clipped by 3 bases and J by 2 bases; unmatched bases: 4. The CDR3 coding sequence is TGTGCCAGCAGCTTGGGACAGTTACCCTACGAGCAGTACTTC. Its protein product is CASSLGQLPYEQYF.

The rearrangement links TRBV4-2 to TRBJ2-7; TRBD2 agrees at 8 bases. The length of the CDR3 is 16 residues. CDR1 LGHNA and CDR2 YNFKEQ come from the germline V gene. V lost 3 bases to trimming and J lost 1 base; unmatched junction nucleotides: 8. For the CDR3, the DNA is TGTGCCAGCAGCCACGGGCGGAGCGGGGGTTCCTACGAGCAGTACTTC. Its translation: CASSHGRSGGSYEQYF.

The rearrangement links TRBV2 to TRBJ1-3, with D unresolved. The CDR3 totals 15 residues. Germline CDR1 SNHLY, CDR2 FYNNEI. Trimming took off 6 bases at V and 0 bases at J, with 12 bases between the two ends. CDR3 DNA: TGTGCCAGCAGACCAGAGGCAGGCTCTGGAAACACCATATATTTT. Translating gives CASRPEAGSGNTIYF.

The chain employs TRBV11-2 and TRBJ2-7; D ambiguous. V was cut by 0 bases and J by 6 bases, with 9 bases left in between. Per germline, CDR1 SGHAT and CDR2 FQNNGV. The CDR3 is 13 residues long. CDR3 protein: CASSLDRSLEQYF. The CDR3 nucleotides read TGTGCCAGCAGCTTAGATCGGTCTCTCGAGCAGTACTTC.